This entry describes one T cell receptor beta chain. Its target is unknown. These data come from a study of CD8 T cells in ankylosing spondylitis. The CDR3 consists of 15 residues. The junction had 3 bases not matched to a gene; V was cut back by 3 bases and J by 1 base. Study-level results: Prior work had noted some motif variants in reactive arthritis blood and synovial fluid. Significant enrichment of disease-linked clones was reported in matched ankylosing spondylitis synovial fluid. Disease-linked clones proved CD8+ and comparatively uncommon in peripheral blood.

TCR beta libraries were made by quantitative 5'-RACE with molecular barcodes. MiXCR was run by TCRdb on the 5' RACE reads, yielding one entry per CDR3 protein. Of roughly 280,000 distinct CDR3 sequences in the sample, roughly 20% are singletons; the top ten hold 7.5% to 9%. The V and J genes are TRBV12-3 or TRBV12-4 and TRBJ2-5, with 9 bases identical to TRBD2. The sequenced sample consisted of blood, either unsorted or a sorted T cell fraction (not recorded which). This receptor was taken from a male donor with ankylosing spondylitis or in good health (not recorded which). The CDR3 bases are TGTGCCAGCAGTTTGAGCGGGAGGTTCCAAGAGACCCAGTACTTC. Amino acids: CASSLSGRFQETQYF.